Included here is one T cell receptor beta chain sequence, with context. There are 14 residues in the CDR3. The entry originates in a study of blood T cell repertoires in COVID-19. The overall study: In each case, the material was cDNA or gDNA derived from T cells, B-cell-depleted T cells, or PBMCs.

Profiled with immunoSEQ multiplex PCR; TCRdb holds only in-frame clones, not every one. The sample lists a few hundred thousand clones, roughly 90% occurring once. Categorization into cohorts depended on clinical history that participants reported. Source material: PBMCs or T cells enriched from blood (not recorded which). The sequence derives from a woman aged 25 to 39 who had been exposed to COVID-19. The V call is TRBV21-1, the J call TRBJ1-2; the table's D call, TRBD1, was not checked against the DNA. TRBV21-1 is a documented pseudogene. CDR3 amino acids: CASSIGQGGCGYTF. The CDR3 DNA follows: TGTGCCAGCAGCATAGGACAGGGGGGTTGTGGCTACACCTTC.